This TCR beta chain was obtained from a study of control samples from healthy donors and cancer patients. Deletions cut 2 bases from V and 4 bases from J, with 9 bases between. This CDR3 region has 14 residues. Germline values: CDR1 MNHEY, CDR2 SVGEGT. Produced via immunoSEQ multiplex PCR; TCRdb's table is partial and in-frame only. The profile shows roughly 55,000 clones, approximately 95% of them singletons. The TCR comes from a woman aged 18-29 years in good health. V gene TRBV6-2 or TRBV6-3 combines with J gene TRBJ1-5; D perhaps matches TRBD1 (6 bases). The sequencing sample was made of blood. The CDR3 DNA follows: TGTGCCAGCAGTTACAACAGGGTGAATCAGCCCCAGCATTTT. Translation: CASSYNRVNQPQHF.